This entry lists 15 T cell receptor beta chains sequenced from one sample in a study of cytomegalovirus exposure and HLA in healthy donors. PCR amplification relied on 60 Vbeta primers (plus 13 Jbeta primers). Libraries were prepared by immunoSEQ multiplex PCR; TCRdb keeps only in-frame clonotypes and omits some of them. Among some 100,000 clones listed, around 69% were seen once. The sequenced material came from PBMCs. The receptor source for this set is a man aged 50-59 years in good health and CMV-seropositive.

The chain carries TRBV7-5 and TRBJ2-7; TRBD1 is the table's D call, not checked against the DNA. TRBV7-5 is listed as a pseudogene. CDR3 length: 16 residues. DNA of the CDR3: TGTGCCAGAAGCCCCCTGTGGGGGCAATACTCCTACGAGCAGTACTTC. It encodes CARSPLWGQYSYEQYF.

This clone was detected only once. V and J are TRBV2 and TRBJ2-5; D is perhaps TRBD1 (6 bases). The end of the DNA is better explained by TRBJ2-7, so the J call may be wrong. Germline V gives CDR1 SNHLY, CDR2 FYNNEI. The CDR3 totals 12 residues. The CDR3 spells CASRGQGYEQYF. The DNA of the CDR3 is TGTGCCAGCAGGGGTCAGGGGTACGAGCAGTACTTC.

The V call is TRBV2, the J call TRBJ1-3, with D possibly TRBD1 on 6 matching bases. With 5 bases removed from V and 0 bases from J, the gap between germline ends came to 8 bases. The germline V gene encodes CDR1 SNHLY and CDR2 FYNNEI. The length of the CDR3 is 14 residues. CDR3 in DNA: TGTGCCAGCAGTCCGACAGGCTCTGGAAACACCATATATTTT. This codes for CASSPTGSGNTIYF.

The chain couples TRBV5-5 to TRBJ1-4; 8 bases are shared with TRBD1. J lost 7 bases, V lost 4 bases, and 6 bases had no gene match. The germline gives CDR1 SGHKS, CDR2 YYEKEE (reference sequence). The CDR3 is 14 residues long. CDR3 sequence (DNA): TGTGCCAGCAGCCCTCAGGGGGCCCTTGAAAAACTGTTTTTT. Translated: CASSPQGALEKLFF.

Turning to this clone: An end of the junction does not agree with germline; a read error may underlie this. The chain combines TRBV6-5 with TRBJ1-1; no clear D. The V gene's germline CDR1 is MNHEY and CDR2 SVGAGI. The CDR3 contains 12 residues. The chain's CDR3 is CASSPYNSEAFF. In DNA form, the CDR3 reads TGTGCCAGCAGTCCTTACAACAGTGAAGCTTTCTTT.

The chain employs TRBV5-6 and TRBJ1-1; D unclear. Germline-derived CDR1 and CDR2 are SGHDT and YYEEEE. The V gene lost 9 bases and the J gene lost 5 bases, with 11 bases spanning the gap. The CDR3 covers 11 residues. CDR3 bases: TGTGCCACTAGTAGAGGTACTGAAGCTTTCTTT. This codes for CATSRGTEAFF.

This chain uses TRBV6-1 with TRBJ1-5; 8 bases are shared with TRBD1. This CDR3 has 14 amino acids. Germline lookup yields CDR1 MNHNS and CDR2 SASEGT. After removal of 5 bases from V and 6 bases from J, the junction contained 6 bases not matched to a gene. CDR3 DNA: TGTGCCAGCAGTTCGACAGGGGTCGTTCAGCCCCAGCATTTT. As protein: CASSSTGVVQPQHF.

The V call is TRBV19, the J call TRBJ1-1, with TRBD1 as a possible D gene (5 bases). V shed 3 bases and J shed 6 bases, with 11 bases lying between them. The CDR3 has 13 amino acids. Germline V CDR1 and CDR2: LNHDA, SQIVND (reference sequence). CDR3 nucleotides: TGTGCCAGTAGTATTGGGGGGTCAGCTGAAGCTTTCTTT. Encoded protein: CASSIGGSAEAFF. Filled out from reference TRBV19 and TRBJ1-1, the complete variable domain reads DGGITQSPKYLFRKEGQNVTLSCEQNLNHDAMYWYRQDPGQGLRLIYYSQIVNDFQKGDIAEGYSVSREKKESFPLTVTSAQKNPTAFYLCASSIGGSAEAFFGQGTRLTVV.

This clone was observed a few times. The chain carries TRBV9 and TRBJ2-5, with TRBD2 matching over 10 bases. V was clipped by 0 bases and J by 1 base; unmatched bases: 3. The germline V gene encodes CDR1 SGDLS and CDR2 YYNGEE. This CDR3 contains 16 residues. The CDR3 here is CASSVGSGGTQETQYF. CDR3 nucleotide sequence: TGTGCCAGCAGCGTAGGTAGCGGGGGGACCCAAGAGACCCAGTACTTC.

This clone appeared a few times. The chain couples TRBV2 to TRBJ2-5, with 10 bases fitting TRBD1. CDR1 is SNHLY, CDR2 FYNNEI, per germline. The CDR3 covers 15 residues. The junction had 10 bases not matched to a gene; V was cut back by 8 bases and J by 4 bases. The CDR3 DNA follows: TGTGCCAGCGCGGGACAGGGGAGTCGGGTAGAGACCCAGTACTTC. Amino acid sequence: CASAGQGSRVETQYF.

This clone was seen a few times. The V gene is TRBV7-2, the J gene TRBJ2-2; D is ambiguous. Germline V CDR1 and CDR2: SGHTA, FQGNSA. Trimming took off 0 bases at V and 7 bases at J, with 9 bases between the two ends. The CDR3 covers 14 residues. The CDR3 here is CASSLANSNGELFF. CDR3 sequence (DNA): TGTGCCAGCAGCTTAGCGAACAGCAACGGGGAGCTGTTTTTT.

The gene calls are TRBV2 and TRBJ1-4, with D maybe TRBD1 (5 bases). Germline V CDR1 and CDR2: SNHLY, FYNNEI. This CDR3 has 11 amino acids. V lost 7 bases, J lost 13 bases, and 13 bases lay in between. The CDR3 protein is CASTKTGGLFF. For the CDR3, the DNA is TGTGCCAGCACTAAGACGGGGGGACTGTTTTTT.

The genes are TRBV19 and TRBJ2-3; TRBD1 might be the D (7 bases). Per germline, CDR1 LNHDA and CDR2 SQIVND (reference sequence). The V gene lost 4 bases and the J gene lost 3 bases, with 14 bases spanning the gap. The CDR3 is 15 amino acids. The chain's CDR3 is CASSTTGRWTDTQYF. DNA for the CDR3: TGTGCCAGTAGTACGACAGGGAGGTGGACAGATACGCAGTATTTT.

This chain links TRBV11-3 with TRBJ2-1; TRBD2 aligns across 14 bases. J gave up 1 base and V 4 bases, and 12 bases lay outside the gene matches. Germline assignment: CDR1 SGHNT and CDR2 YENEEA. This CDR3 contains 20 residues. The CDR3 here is CASSSRGGLAGEKSYNEQFF. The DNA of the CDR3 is TGTGCCAGCAGCTCCCGGGGGGGACTAGCGGGAGAGAAGTCCTACAATGAGCAGTTCTTC.

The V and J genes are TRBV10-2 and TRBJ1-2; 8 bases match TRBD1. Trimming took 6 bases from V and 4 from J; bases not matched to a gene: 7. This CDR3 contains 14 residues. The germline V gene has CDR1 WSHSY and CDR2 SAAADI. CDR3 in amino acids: CASSADRVGYGYTF. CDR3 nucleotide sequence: TGCGCCAGCAGCGCGGACAGGGTTGGCTATGGCTACACCTTC.